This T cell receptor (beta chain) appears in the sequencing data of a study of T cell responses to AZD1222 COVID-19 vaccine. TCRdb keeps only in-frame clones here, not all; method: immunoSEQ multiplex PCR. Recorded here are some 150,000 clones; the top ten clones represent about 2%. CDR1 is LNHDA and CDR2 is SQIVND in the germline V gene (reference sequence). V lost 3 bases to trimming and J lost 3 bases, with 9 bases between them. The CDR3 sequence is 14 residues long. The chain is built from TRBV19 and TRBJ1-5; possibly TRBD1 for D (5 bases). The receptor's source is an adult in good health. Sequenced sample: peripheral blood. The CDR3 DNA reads TGTGCCAGTAGTATGAGGACACACAATCAGCCCCAGCATTTT. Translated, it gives CASSMRTHNQPQHF.